Sequencing of this T cell receptor (beta chain) was carried out in a study of CD8 T cells in ankylosing spondylitis. Overall study results and limits: There was a TCR beta motif, made of eight highly homologous variants, that appeared characteristic of ankylosing spondylitis blood.

This clonotype appeared a few times. Its antigen is not identified. TCRdb re-called the 5' RACE reads with MiXCR, one entry per CDR3 protein. The table shows about 400,000 distinct CDR3 sequences, with more than 20% occurring only once. The CDR3 extends over 16 amino acids. Germline CDR1 SGHTA, CDR2 FQGNSA. J was trimmed by 0 bases and V by 5 bases; bases with no gene match: 8. V is TRBV7-2 and J is TRBJ1-1, with 8 bases lining up with TRBD1. The receptor comes from a male donor with ankylosing spondylitis. Sequencing used blood, either unsorted or a sorted T cell fraction (not recorded which). CDR3 nucleotide sequence: TGTGCCAGCAGCACCCGACAGGGGCCCATGAACACTGAAGCTTTCTTT. Its translation is CASSTRQGPMNTEAFF.